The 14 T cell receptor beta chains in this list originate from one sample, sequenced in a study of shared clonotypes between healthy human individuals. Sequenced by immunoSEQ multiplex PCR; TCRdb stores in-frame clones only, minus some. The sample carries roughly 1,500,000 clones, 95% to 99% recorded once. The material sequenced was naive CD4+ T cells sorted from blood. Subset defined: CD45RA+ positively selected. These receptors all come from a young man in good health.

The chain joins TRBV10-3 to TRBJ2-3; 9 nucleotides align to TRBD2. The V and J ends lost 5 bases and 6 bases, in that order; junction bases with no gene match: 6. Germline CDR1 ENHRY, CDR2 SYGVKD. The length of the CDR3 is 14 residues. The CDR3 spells CAISLAGESDTQYF. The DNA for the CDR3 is TGTGCCATCAGTTTAGCGGGAGAGTCTGATACGCAGTATTTT.

CDR3 bases: TGTGCCAGCAGCTTTGCTAAAGGGGTCTTACTGTTGAACACTGAAGCTTTCTTT. Its translation is CASSFAKGVLLLNTEAFF. The chain is built from TRBV11-2 and TRBJ1-1; the D gene is possibly TRBD1 (5 bases). The V gene lost 3 bases and the J gene lost 0 bases, with 20 bases spanning the gap. This CDR3 has 18 residues. Germline V gene lookup returns CDR1 SGHAT and CDR2 FQNNGV.

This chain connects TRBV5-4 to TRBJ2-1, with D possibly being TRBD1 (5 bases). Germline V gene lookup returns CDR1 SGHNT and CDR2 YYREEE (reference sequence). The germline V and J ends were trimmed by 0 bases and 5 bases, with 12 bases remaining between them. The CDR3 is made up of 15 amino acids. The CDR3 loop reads CASSLAMAGNNEQFF. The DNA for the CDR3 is TGTGCCAGCAGCTTGGCCATGGCAGGGAACAATGAGCAGTTCTTC. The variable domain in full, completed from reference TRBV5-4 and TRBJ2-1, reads ETGVTQSPTHLIKTRGQQVTLRCSSQSGHNTVSWYQQALGQGPQFIFQYYREEENGRGNFPPRFSGLQFPNYSSELNVNALELDDSALYLCASSLAMAGNNEQFFGPGTRLTVL.

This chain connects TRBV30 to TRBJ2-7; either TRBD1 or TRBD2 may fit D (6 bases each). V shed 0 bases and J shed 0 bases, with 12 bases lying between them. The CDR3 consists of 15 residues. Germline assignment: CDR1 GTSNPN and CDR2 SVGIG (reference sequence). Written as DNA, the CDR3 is TGTGCCTGGAGTGTTGCGGGACACTACTCCTACGAGCAGTACTTC. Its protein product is CAWSVAGHYSYEQYF.

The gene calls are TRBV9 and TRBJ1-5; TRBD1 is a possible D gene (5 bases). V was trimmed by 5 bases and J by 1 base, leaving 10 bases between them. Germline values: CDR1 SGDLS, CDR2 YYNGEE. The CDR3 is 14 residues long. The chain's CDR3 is CASSRDVSNQPQHF. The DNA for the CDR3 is TGTGCCAGCAGTCGGGACGTCAGCAATCAGCCCCAGCATTTT.

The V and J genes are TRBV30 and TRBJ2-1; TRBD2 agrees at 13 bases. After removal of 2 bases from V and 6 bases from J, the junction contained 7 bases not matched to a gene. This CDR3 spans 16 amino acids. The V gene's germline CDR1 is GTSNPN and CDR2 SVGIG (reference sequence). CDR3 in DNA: TGTGCCTGGAGTTGGACTAGCGGGGGAGTCTTCAATGAGCAGTTCTTC. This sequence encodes CAWSWTSGGVFNEQFF.

The CDR3, as DNA: TGTGCCAGCAGTTCCCCGACAGGGTTAGGGACAGATACGCAGTATTTT. Amino acid sequence: CASSSPTGLGTDTQYF. The chain has TRBV28 and TRBJ2-3; 7 positions match TRBD1. This CDR3 spans 16 amino acids. After removal of 4 bases from V and 3 bases from J, the junction contained 10 bases not matched to a gene. Germline assignment: CDR1 MDHEN and CDR2 SYDVKM.

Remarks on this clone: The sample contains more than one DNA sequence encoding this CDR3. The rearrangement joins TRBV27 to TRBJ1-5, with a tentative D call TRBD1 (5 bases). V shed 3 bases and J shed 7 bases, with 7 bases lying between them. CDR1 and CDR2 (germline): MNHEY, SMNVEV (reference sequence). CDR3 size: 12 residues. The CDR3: CASSLRGQPQHF. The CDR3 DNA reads TGTGCCAGCAGTTTGAGGGGCCAGCCCCAGCATTTT.

The CDR3 coding sequence is TGCGCCAGCAGCTTGAGTAAAGACACTGAAGCTTTCTTT. Translated: CASSLSKDTEAFF. The V and J genes are TRBV5-1 and TRBJ1-1, with D unresolved. The CDR3 runs 13 residues. V gave up 1 base and J gave up 3 bases, with 7 bases separating them. The germline gives CDR1 SGHRS, CDR2 YFSETQ.

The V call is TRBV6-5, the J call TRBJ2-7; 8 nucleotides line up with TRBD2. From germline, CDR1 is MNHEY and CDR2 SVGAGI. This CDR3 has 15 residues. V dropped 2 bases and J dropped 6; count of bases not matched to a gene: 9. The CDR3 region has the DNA TGTGCCAGCAGTTACGGTGGGGTTGCGGGAGGCGAGCAGTACTTC. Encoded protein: CASSYGGVAGGEQYF.

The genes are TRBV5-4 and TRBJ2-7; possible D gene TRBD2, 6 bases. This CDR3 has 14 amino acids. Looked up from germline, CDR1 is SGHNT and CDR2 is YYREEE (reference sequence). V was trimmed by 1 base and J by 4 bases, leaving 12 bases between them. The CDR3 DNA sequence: TGTGCCAGCAGCTTGAGGGCTGGGGGGTACGAGCAGTACTTC. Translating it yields CASSLRAGGYEQYF.

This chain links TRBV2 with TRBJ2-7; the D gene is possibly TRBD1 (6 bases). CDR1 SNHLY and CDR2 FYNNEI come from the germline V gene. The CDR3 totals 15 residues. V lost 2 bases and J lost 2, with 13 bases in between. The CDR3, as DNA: TGTGCCAGCAGTGAATCCCTCGGACAGCCCTACGAGCAGTACTTC. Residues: CASSESLGQPYEQYF.

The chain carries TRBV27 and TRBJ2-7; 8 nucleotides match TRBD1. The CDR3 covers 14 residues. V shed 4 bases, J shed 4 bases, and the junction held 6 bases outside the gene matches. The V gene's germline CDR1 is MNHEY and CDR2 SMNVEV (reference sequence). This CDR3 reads CASSSAGGIYEQYF. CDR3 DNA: TGTGCCAGCAGTTCTGCAGGGGGCATATACGAGCAGTACTTC.

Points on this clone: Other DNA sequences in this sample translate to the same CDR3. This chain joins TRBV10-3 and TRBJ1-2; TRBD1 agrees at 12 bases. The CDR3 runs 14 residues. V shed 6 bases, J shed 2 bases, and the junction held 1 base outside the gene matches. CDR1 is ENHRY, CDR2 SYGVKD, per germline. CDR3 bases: TGTGCCATCAGCGGGACAGGGGGCAACTATGGCTACACCTTC. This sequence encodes CAISGTGGNYGYTF.